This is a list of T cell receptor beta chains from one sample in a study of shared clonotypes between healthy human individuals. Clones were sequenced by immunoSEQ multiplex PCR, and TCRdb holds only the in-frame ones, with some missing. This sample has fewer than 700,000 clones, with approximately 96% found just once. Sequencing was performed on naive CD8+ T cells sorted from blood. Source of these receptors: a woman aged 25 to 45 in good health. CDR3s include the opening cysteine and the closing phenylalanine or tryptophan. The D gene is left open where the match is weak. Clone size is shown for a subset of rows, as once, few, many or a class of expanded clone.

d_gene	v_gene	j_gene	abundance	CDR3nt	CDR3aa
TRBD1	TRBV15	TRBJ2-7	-	TGTGCCACCAGCACACCCGGGACAGCTAATTACGAGCAGTACTTC	CATSTPGTANYEQYF
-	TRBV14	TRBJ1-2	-	TGTGCCAGCAGCCAAGGGGGCTCCCGGTCGGTGTATGGCTACACCTTC	CASSQGGSRSVYGYTF
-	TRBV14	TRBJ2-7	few	TGTGCCAGCAGCCAAGCCTACTACGAGCAGTACTTC	CASSQAYYEQYF
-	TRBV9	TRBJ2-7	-	TGTGCCAGCAGCGCCGGAGGGGGTGGCTACGAGCAGTACTTC	CASSAGGGGYEQYF
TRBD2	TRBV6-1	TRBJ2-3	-	TGTGCCAGCAGTGAGATAGCGGGCGACACAGATACGCAGTATTTT	CASSEIAGDTDTQYF
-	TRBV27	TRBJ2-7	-	TGTGCCAGCAGCGGCCTTTACGAGCAGTACTTC	CASSGLYEQYF
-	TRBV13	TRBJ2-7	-	TGTGCCAGCAGCTTAGGCCAGGACCACGAGCAGTACTTC	CASSLGQDHEQYF
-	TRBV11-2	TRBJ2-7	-	TGTGCCAGCAGCTTAGAGACAACCGGGATAGCATACTTC	CASSLETTGIAYF
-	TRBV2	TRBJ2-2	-	TGTGCCAGCAGCCCCCCAACCGGGGAGCTGTTTTTT	CASSPPTGELFF
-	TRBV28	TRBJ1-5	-	TGTGCCAGCAGTTACCCCCTAGGCGGTCAGCCCCAGCATTTT	CASSYPLGGQPQHF
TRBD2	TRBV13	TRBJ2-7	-	TGTGCCAGCAGCTTAGGCGCTAGCGGTGCCTACGAGCAGTACTTC	CASSLGASGAYEQYF